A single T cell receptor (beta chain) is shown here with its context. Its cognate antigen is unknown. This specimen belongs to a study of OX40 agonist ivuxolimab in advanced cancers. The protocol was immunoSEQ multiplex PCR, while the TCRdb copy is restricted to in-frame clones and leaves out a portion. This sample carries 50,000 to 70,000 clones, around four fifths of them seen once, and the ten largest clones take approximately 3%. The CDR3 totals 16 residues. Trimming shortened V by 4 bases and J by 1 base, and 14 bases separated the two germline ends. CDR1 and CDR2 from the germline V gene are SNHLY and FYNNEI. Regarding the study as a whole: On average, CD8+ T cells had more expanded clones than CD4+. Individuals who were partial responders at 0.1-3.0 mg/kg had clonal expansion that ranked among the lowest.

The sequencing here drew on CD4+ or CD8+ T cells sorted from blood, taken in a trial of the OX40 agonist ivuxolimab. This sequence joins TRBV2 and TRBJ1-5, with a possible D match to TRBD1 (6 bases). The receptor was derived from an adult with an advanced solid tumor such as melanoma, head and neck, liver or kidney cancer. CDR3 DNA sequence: TGTGCCAGCAGTGCCCCCGGGGGCTGGAGCAATCAGCCCCAGCATTTT. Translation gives CASSAPGGWSNQPQHF.